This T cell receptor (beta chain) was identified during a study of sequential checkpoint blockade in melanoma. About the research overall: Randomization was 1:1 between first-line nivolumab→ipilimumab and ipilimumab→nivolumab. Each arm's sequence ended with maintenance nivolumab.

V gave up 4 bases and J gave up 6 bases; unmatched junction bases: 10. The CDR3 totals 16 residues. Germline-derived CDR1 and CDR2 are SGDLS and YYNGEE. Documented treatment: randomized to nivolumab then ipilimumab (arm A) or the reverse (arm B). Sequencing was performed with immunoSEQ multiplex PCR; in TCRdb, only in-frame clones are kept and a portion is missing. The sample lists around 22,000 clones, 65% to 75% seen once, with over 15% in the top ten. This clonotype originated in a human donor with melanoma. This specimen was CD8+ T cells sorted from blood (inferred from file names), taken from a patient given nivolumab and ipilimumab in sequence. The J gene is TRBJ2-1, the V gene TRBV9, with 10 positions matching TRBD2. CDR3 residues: CASSLEAGGYVNEQFF. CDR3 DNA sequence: TGTGCCAGCAGCCTGGAAGCGGGGGGGTATGTCAATGAGCAGTTCTTC. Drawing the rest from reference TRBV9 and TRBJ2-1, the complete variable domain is DSGVTQTPKHLITATGQRVTLRCSPRSGDLSVYWYQQSLDQGLQFLIQYYNGEERAKGNILERFSAQQFPDLHSELNLSSLELGDSALYFCASSLEAGGYVNEQFFGPGTRLTVL.